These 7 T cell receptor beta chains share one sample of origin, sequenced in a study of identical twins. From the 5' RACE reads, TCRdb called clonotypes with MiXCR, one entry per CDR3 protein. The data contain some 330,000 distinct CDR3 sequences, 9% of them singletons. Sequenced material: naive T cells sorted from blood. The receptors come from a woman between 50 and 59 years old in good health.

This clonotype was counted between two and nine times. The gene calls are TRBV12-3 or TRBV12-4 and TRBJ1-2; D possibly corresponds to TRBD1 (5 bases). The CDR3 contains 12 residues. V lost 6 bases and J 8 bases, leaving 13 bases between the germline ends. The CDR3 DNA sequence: TGTGCCAGCAGGAGGGGAAGGGTCGGCTACACCTTC. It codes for CASRRGRVGYTF.

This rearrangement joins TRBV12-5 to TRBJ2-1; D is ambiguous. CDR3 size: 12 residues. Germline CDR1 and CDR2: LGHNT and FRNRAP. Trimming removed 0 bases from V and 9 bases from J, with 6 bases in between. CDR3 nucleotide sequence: TGTGCTAGTGGTTTGGTACACGGTGAGCAGTTCTTC. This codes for CASGLVHGEQFF.

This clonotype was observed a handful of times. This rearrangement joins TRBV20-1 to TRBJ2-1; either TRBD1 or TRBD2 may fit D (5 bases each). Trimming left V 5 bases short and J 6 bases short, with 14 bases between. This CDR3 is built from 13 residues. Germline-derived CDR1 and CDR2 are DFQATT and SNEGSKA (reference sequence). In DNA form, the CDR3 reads TGCAGTGCTGTCCTCTGGGACCTCAATGAGCAGTTCTTC. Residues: CSAVLWDLNEQFF.

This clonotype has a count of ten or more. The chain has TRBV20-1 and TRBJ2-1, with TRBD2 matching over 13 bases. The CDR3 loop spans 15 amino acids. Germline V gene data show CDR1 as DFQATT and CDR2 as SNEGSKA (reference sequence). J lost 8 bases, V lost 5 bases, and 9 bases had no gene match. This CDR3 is CSASPRTSGSDEQFF. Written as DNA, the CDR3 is TGCAGTGCTTCCCCTCGGACTAGCGGGAGCGATGAGCAGTTCTTC.

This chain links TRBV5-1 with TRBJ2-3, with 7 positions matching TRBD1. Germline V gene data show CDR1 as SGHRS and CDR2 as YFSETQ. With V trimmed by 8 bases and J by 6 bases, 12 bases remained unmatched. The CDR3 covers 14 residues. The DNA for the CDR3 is TGCGCCAGTCAGACAGGGTCGAGAGCGGATACGCAGTATTTT. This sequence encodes CASQTGSRADTQYF.

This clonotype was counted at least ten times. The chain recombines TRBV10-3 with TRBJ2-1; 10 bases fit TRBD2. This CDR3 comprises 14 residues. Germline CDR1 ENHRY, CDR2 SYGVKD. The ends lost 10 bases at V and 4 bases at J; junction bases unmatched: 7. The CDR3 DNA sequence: TGTGCCACTACTAGCGGGAAAAATTACAATGAGCAGTTCTTC. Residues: CATTSGKNYNEQFF.

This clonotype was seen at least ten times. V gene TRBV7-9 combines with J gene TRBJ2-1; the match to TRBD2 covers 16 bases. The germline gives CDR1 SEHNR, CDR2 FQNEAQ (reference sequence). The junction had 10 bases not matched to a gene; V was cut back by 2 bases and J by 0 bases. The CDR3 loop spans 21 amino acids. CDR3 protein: CASSLPGTSGRAPSSYNEQFF. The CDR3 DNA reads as TGTGCCAGCAGCTTACCCGGGACTAGCGGGAGGGCCCCGAGCTCCTACAATGAGCAGTTCTTC.